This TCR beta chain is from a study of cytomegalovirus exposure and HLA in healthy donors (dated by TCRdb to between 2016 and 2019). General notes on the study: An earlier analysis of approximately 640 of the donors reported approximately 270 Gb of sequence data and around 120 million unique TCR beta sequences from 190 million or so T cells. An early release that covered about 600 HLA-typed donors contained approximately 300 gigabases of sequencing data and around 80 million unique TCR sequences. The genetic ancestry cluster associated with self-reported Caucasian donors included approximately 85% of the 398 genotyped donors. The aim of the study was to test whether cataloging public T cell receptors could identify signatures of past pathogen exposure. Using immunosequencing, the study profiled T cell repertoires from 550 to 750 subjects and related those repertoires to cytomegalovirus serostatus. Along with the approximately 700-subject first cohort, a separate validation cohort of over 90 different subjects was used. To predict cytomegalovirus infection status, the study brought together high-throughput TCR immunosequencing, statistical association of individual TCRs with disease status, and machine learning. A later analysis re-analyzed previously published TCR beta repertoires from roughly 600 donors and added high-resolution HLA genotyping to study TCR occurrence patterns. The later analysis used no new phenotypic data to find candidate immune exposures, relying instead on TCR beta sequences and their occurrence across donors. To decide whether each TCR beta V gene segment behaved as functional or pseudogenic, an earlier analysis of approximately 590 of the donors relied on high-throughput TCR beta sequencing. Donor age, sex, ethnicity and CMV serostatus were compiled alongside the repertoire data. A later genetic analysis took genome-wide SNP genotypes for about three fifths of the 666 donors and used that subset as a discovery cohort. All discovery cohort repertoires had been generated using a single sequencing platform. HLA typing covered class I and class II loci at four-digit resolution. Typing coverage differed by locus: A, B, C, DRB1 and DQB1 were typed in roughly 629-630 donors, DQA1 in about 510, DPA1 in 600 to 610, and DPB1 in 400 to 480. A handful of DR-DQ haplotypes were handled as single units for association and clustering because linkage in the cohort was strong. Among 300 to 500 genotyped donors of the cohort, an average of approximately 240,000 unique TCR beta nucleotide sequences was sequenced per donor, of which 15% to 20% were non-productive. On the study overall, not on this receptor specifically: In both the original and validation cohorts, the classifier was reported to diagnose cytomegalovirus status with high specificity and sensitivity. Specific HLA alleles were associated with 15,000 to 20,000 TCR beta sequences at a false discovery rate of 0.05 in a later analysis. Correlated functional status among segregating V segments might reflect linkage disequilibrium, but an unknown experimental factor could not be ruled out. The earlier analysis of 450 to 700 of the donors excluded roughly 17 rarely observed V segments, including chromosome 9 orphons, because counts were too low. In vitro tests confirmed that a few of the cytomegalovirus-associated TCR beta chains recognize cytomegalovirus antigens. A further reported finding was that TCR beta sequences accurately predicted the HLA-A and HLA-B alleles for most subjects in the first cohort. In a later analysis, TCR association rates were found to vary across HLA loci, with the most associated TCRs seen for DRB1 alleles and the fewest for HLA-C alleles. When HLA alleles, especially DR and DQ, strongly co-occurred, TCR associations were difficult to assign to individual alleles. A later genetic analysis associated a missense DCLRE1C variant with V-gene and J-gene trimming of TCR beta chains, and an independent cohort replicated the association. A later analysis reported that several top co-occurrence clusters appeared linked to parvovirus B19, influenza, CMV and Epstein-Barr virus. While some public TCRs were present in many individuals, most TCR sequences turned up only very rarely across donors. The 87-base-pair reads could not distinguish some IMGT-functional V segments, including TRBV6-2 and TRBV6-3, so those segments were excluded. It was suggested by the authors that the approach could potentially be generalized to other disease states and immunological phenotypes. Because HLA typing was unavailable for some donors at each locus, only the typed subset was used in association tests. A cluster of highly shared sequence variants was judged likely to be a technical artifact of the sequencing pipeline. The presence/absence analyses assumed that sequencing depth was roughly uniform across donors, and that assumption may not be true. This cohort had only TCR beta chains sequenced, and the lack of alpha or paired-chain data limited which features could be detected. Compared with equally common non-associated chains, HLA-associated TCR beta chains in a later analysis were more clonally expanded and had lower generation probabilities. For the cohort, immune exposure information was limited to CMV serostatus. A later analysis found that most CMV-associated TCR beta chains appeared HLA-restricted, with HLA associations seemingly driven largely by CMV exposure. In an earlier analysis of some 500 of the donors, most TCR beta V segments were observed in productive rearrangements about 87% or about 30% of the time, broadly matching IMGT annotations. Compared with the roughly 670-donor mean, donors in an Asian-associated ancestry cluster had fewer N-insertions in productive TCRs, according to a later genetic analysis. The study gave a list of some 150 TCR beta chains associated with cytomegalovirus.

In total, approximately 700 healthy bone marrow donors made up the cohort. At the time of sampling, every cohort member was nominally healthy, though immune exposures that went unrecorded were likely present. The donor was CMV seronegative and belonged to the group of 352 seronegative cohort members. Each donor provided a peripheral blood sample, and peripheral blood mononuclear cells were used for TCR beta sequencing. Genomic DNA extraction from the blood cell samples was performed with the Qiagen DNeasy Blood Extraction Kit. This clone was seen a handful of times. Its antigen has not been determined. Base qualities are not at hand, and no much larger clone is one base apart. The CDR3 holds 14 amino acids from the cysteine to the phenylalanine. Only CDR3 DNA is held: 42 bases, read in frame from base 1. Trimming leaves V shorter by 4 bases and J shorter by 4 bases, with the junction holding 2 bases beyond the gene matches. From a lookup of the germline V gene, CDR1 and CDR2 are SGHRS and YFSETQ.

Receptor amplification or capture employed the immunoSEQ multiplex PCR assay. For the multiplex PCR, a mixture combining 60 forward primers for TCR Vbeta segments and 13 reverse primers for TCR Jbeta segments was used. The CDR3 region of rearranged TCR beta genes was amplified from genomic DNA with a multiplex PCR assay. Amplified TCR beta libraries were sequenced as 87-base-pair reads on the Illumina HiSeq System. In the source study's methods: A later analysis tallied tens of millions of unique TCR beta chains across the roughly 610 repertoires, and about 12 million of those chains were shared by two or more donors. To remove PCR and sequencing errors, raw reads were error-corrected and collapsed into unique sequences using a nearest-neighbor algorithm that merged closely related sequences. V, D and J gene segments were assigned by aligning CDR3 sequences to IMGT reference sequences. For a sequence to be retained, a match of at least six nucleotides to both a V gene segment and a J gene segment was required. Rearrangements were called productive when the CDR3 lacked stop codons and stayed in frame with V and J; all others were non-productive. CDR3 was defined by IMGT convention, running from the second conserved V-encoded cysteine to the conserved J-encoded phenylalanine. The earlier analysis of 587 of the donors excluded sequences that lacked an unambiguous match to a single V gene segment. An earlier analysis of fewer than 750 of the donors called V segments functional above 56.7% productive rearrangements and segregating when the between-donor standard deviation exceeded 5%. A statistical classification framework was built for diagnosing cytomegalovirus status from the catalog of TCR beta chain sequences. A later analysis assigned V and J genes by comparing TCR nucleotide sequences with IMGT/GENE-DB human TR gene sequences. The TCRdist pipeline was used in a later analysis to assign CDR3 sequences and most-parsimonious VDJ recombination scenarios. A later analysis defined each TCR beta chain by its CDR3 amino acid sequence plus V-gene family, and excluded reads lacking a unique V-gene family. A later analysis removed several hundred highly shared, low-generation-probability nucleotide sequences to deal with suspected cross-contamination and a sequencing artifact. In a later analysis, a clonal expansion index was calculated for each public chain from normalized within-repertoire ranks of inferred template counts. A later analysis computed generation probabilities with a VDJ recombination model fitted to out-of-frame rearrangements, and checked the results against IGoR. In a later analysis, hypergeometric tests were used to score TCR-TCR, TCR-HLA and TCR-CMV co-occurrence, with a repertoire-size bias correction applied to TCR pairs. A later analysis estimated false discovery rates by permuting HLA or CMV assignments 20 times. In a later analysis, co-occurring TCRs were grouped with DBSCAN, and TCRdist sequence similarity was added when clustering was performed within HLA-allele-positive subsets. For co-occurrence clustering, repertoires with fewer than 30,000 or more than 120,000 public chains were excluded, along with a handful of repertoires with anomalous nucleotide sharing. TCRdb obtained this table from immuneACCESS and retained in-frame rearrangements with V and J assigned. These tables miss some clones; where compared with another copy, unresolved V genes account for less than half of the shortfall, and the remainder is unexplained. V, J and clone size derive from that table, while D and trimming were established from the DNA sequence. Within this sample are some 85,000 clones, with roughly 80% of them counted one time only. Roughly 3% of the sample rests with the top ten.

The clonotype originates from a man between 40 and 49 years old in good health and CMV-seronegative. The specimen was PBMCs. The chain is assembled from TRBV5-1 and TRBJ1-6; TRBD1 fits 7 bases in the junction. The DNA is TGCGCCAGCAGCCCGGGACAGTATAATTCACCCCTCCACTTT. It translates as CASSPGQYNSPLHF.